One and the same sample provided the 26 T cell receptor beta chains below, sequenced in a study of PD-1 blockade in classical Hodgkin lymphoma. Each and every patient relapsed after autologous stem cell transplantation, and patients got differing brentuximab vedotin exposure. The assay was immunoSEQ multiplex PCR, and TCRdb's table has in-frame clones only and misses some. The sample records 20,000 to 25,000 clones, approximately 80% being singletons. The material was peripheral blood mononuclear cells (PBMCs), obtained at baseline. The receptors were gathered from a human donor with classical Hodgkin lymphoma.

The chain uses TRBV13 and TRBJ2-3; D is undetermined. V lost 5 bases and J lost 0, with 21 bases in between. Germline values: CDR1 PRHDT, CDR2 FYEKMQ (reference sequence). The CDR3 spans 18 residues. The CDR3 DNA follows: TGTGCCAGCAGCCCCCGTGCTGGAGAATCTAACAGCACAGATACGCAGTATTTT. It encodes CASSPRAGESNSTDTQYF.

This sequence joins TRBV7-5 and TRBJ1-2. TRBV7-5 has pseudogene status. There are 17 residues in the CDR3. CDR3 in amino acids: CVRSLPKEDGENYGYTF. The CDR3 bases are TGTGTCAGAAGCTTACCGAAGGAGGACGGAGAGAACTATGGCTACACCTTC.

This clone was recorded once. This chain connects TRBV10-3 to TRBJ1-2; 7 nucleotides line up with TRBD1. Germline V CDR1 and CDR2: ENHRY, SYGVKD. Trimming removed 6 bases from V and 6 bases from J; junction bases left unmatched: 16. The CDR3 is made up of 16 amino acids. CDR3: CAISGGTAQTLDGYTF. DNA for the CDR3: TGTGCCATCAGCGGCGGGACAGCTCAAACCCTAGATGGCTACACCTTC.

V usage is TRBV5-5 and J usage is TRBJ2-5; D unclear. The CDR3 runs to 13 residues. Deletions cut 5 bases from V and 6 bases from J, with 14 bases between. CDR1 and CDR2 (germline): SGHKS, YYEKEE (reference sequence). In nucleotides, the CDR3 is TGTGCCAGCAGGGCTGACCTCTGGAAGACCCAGTACTTC. Translation: CASRADLWKTQYF.

The V gene is TRBV5-4, the J gene TRBJ2-1; TRBD2 agrees at 14 bases. With V trimmed by 4 bases and J by 9 bases, 15 bases remained unmatched. Germline V gene sequence: CDR1 SGHNT, CDR2 YYREEE (reference sequence). The CDR3 spans 18 residues. This CDR3 is CASSPSRLAGGGWSEQFF. DNA of the CDR3: TGTGCCAGCAGCCCCTCCCGACTAGCGGGGGGGGGCTGGAGTGAGCAGTTCTTC.

The chain has TRBV6-6 and TRBJ2-5; 8 bases line up with TRBD1. With the DNA end fitting TRBJ2-7 better, the J assignment may be wrong. The CDR3 covers 15 residues. Germline CDR1 is MNHNY and CDR2 is SVGAGI (reference sequence). The DNA of the CDR3 is TGTGCCAGCAGTAAACCCCAGGGGGCTCACTACGAGCAGTACTTC. This gives the protein CASSKPQGAHYEQYF.

V usage is TRBV7-9 and J usage is TRBJ2-7; a possible D gene is TRBD1 (5 bases). Trimming removed 1 base at V and 2 bases at J, with 15 bases between. This CDR3 is 16 amino acids long. CDR1 SEHNR and CDR2 FQNEAQ come from the germline V gene (reference sequence). The chain's CDR3 is CASSLGITGRTYEQYF. CDR3 bases: TGTGCCAGCAGCTTAGGTATAACAGGACGAACCTACGAGCAGTACTTC. Complete variable domain (other parts from reference TRBV7-9 and TRBJ2-7): DTGVSQNPRHKITKRGQNVTFRCDPISEHNRLYWYRQTLGQGPEFLTYFQNEAQLEKSRLLSDRFSAERPKGSFSTLEIQRTEQGDSAMYLCASSLGITGRTYEQYFGPGTRLTVT.

The chain uses TRBV7-2 and TRBJ1-6; TRBD1 matches 7 bases. The junction had 10 bases not matched to a gene; V was cut back by 4 bases and J by 7 bases. The CDR3 covers 16 residues. Germline V gene data show CDR1 as SGHTA and CDR2 as FQGNSA. The CDR3 sequence is CASSSPPTGLNSPLHF. The CDR3 bases are TGTGCCAGCAGCTCCCCCCCGACAGGGTTAAATTCACCCCTCCACTTT.

The rearrangement joins TRBV2 to TRBJ1-5, with D possibly being TRBD1 (5 bases). Trimming left V 3 bases short and J 7 bases short, with 19 bases between. CDR1 is SNHLY and CDR2 is FYNNEI in the germline V gene. This CDR3 spans 16 amino acids. The CDR3 reads CASSDFSRAYDQPQHF. For the CDR3, the DNA is TGTGCCAGCAGTGATTTCTCCAGGGCGTATGACCAGCCCCAGCATTTT.

The chain recombines TRBV9 with TRBJ1-2; 7 bases fit TRBD1. CDR3 size: 14 residues. The V segment lost 6 bases and the J segment 7 bases; nucleotides outside the gene matches: 12. CDR1 and CDR2 from the germline V gene are SGDLS and YYNGEE. CDR3 DNA sequence: TGTGCCAGCACCAGGGGGTCCTATGAAGGTGGCTACACCTTC. Translating gives CASTRGSYEGGYTF.

This sequence joins TRBV19 and TRBJ1-3; D unclear. The V end lost 6 bases, the J end lost 2 bases, and 8 bases lay between the germline ends. Germline CDR1 LNHDA, CDR2 SQIVND (reference sequence). The CDR3 covers 13 residues. The CDR3 spells CASRKDPGNTIYF. In nucleotides, the CDR3 is TGTGCCAGTAGGAAGGACCCTGGAAACACCATATATTTT.

The rearrangement uses TRBV5-4 and TRBJ2-7; 10 nucleotides line up with TRBD2. Germline V lookup: CDR1 SGHNT, CDR2 YYREEE (reference sequence). Trimming cost V 5 bases and J 5 bases; bases outside gene matches: 7. This CDR3 is built from 14 residues. CDR3 coding DNA: TGTGCCAGCAGTAGACTAGCGGGCGCCGACGAGCAGTACTTC. Translated: CASSRLAGADEQYF.

This clone was detected only once. The J gene is TRBJ2-3, the V gene TRBV7-3; D not resolved. Per germline, CDR1 SGHTA and CDR2 FQGTGA. V was trimmed by 4 bases and J by 2 bases, leaving 19 bases between them. The CDR3 has 17 residues. The CDR3 nucleotides are TGTGCCAGCAGCTCAAGGGTCGCTCCCATCGACACAGATACGCAGTATTTT. Its protein product is CASSSRVAPIDTDTQYF.

The J gene is TRBJ1-2, the V gene TRBV6-5; 7 bases line up with TRBD1. The CDR3 is made up of 14 amino acids. Trimming removed 7 bases from V and 2 bases from J; junction bases left unmatched: 7. Germline lookup yields CDR1 MNHEY and CDR2 SVGAGI. CDR3 DNA: TGTGCCAGCAAGCGGACAGGCAACAACTATGGCTACACCTTC. Translating gives CASKRTGNNYGYTF.

The rearrangement uses TRBV9 and TRBJ1-2, with D perhaps matching TRBD1 (5 bases). The V gene lost 0 bases and the J gene lost 0 bases, with 9 bases spanning the gap. Germline V gives CDR1 SGDLS, CDR2 YYNGEE. The length of the CDR3 is 15 residues. The CDR3 DNA sequence: TGTGCCAGCAGCGTAGGGGGCGCGTCTAACTATGGCTACACCTTC. It yields the protein CASSVGGASNYGYTF.

V gene TRBV4-3 combines with J gene TRBJ1-4; possibly TRBD1 for D (6 bases). Looked up from germline, CDR1 is LGHNA and CDR2 is YSLEER. This CDR3 contains 18 residues. Trimming took off 0 bases at V and 5 bases at J, with 19 bases between the two ends. CDR3 amino acids: CASSQDSRGAEFNEKLFF. CDR3 bases: TGCGCCAGCAGCCAAGATAGTCGGGGGGCGGAATTCAATGAAAAACTGTTTTTT.

The chain couples TRBV4-1 to TRBJ1-6; tentative D call: TRBD1 (5 bases). The CDR3 sequence is 14 residues long. Germline CDR1 MGHRA, CDR2 YSYEKL. The ends were cut back, 1 base at V and 10 bases at J, with 11 bases in the middle. CDR3 loop: CASSQVRGSSPLHF. The DNA of the CDR3 is TGCGCCAGCAGCCAAGTACGGGGGAGCTCACCCCTCCACTTT.

With respect to this clone: A read error may produce the germline difference seen at one junction end. The gene calls are TRBV7-9 and TRBJ1-2; D not certain. The length of the CDR3 is 15 residues. Germline V lookup: CDR1 SEHNR, CDR2 FQNEAQ (reference sequence). Here the CDR3 DNA reads TGTGCCGGCAGCCCCAGTGGTTCTGGCTACTATGGCTACACCTTC. It codes for CAGSPSGSGYYGYTF.

The gene calls are TRBV5-6 and TRBJ2-1; 8 bases are a match to TRBD1. This CDR3 region has 17 residues. CDR1 is SGHDT and CDR2 is YYEEEE in the germline V gene. With 4 bases clipped from V and 7 bases from J, the junction kept 16 bases outside the gene matches. For the CDR3, the DNA is TGTGCCAGCAGCCTAGGATGGACAGGGCAAAGAGGAAATGAGCAGTTCTTC. This codes for CASSLGWTGQRGNEQFF.

The chain has TRBV7-2 and TRBJ2-3; D is ambiguous. Germline assignment: CDR1 SGHTA and CDR2 FQGNSA. The CDR3 sequence is 12 residues long. The V gene lost 6 bases and the J gene lost 3 bases, with 7 bases spanning the gap. This CDR3 is CASRPPTDTQYF. The CDR3, as DNA: TGTGCCAGCAGACCACCAACAGATACGCAGTATTTT.

This rearrangement joins TRBV7-9 to TRBJ1-2; D call uncertain. The CDR3 totals 12 residues. CDR1 and CDR2 (germline): SEHNR, FQNEAQ (reference sequence). Trimming left V 5 bases short and J 7 bases short, with 11 bases between. This CDR3 reads CASSALWGGYTF. CDR3 nucleotides: TGTGCCAGCAGCGCGCTATGGGGTGGCTACACCTTC.

The chain couples TRBV6-1 to TRBJ2-4; the match to TRBD2 covers 7 bases. Germline loops: CDR1 MNHNS, CDR2 SASEGT. The CDR3 runs 14 residues. Trimming took 3 bases from V and 8 from J; bases not matched to a gene: 7. The CDR3 region is CASSDVGGLDIQYF. The CDR3 DNA reads TGTGCCAGCAGTGATGTGGGAGGGCTGGACATTCAGTACTTC.

The chain recombines TRBV2 with TRBJ1-3, with D uncertain. Per germline, CDR1 SNHLY and CDR2 FYNNEI. CDR3 size: 16 residues. V dropped 2 bases and J dropped 4 bases, with 15 bases sitting between them. The CDR3 DNA is TGTGCCAGCAGTGAAATGGGGAGAGTTGGCGGAAACACCATATATTTT. Residues: CASSEMGRVGGNTIYF.

This clone was observed a few times. The V call is TRBV7-6, the J call TRBJ2-7; tentatively, D is TRBD1 or TRBD2 (5 bases each). Germline V gives CDR1 SGHVS, CDR2 FNYEAQ. This CDR3 has 13 amino acids. Trimming stripped 5 bases from V and 2 bases from J, with 10 bases between. The CDR3 DNA reads TGTGCCAGCAGCCAAGGGGAGCCCTACGAGCAGTACTTC. The encoded protein is CASSQGEPYEQYF.

The chain uses TRBV29-1 and TRBJ2-7; no clear D gene. The ends were cut back, 4 bases at V and 5 bases at J, with 12 bases in the middle. The V gene's germline CDR1 is SQVTM and CDR2 ANQGSEA. This CDR3 contains 12 residues. The chain's CDR3 is CSVGAQRNEQYF. The DNA of the CDR3 is TGCAGCGTTGGTGCCCAAAGGAACGAGCAGTACTTC.

CDR3 loop: CASSIFWDYGYTF. As DNA, the CDR3 is TGTGCCAGTAGTATTTTTTGGGATTATGGCTACACCTTC. The chain has TRBV19 and TRBJ1-2; D is uncertain. The CDR3 extends over 13 amino acids. Trimming cost V 3 bases and J 5 bases, with 10 bases left between them. CDR1 and CDR2 (germline): LNHDA, SQIVND (reference sequence).